These T cell receptor beta chains were read from a single sample in a study of blood T cell repertoires in COVID-19. Libraries were prepared by immunoSEQ multiplex PCR; TCRdb keeps only in-frame clonotypes and omits some of them. The top ten clones hold around a fifth of a sample with some 140,000 clones, around four fifths of them seen once. The sequencing sample was made of peripheral blood. The receptors originated from an elderly man with acute or convalescent COVID-19. Each CDR3 is given without its conserved first and last residue. Each record gives: V gene, CDR3 length, clone size, CDR3 protein. Expanded clones get a size class; other rows say once, few or many, or leave the size out.

v_call: TRBV7-6
cdr3_length: 14
clone_size: NA
cdr3_aa: ASSFSGTTGDSPLH

v_call: TRBV4-3
cdr3_length: 17
clone_size: NA
cdr3_aa: ASSQEGGGIGRTKTEAF

v_call: TRBV5-1
cdr3_length: 13
clone_size: NA
cdr3_aa: ASSSLGGVRHEQY

v_call: TRBV11-2
cdr3_length: 16
clone_size: NA
cdr3_aa: ASSLVGTGSTFTYEQY

v_call: TRBV11-2
cdr3_length: 11
clone_size: NA
cdr3_aa: ASSLDLVSEQY

v_call: TRBV7-7
cdr3_length: 16
clone_size: NA
cdr3_aa: ASSLGRTVDPTNEKLF

v_call: TRBV28
cdr3_length: 13
clone_size: NA
cdr3_aa: ASSYPAWSKNEQF

v_call: TRBV11-3
cdr3_length: 11
clone_size: few
cdr3_aa: ASSPRVGSPLH

v_call: TRBV7-2
cdr3_length: 17
clone_size: NA
cdr3_aa: ASSLYRQGSFDYNSPLH

v_call: TRBV11-2
cdr3_length: 14
clone_size: once
cdr3_aa: ASTMEAGGLTDTQY

v_call: TRBV6-5
cdr3_length: 13
clone_size: NA
cdr3_aa: ASTAWAGGNTEAF

v_call: TRBV21-1
cdr3_length: 14
clone_size: NA
cdr3_aa: ASSKEPGQGASGYT

v_call: TRBV11-2
cdr3_length: 12
clone_size: NA
cdr3_aa: ASSLDYGGETQY

v_call: TRBV28
cdr3_length: 12
clone_size: once
cdr3_aa: ASSPGQGWSPLH

v_call: TRBV18
cdr3_length: 13
clone_size: NA
cdr3_aa: ASSPLRGLHGELF

v_call: TRBV7-6
cdr3_length: 12
clone_size: NA
cdr3_aa: ASGAGQPTDTQY

v_call: TRBV4-1
cdr3_length: 13
clone_size: many
cdr3_aa: ASSQDNRGRETQY

v_call: TRBV7-9
cdr3_length: 14
clone_size: NA
cdr3_aa: ASSLAGTGGTGELF

v_call: TRBV18
cdr3_length: 12
clone_size: NA
cdr3_aa: ASSPPGVSQPQH

v_call: TRBV7-3
cdr3_length: 12
clone_size: NA
cdr3_aa: ASSLTSGSYEQF

v_call: TRBV11-3
cdr3_length: 13
clone_size: NA
cdr3_aa: ASSRGTGVQETQY

v_call: TRBV25-1
cdr3_length: 12
clone_size: NA
cdr3_aa: ASSRDSNNSPLH

v_call: TRBV19
cdr3_length: 11
clone_size: NA
cdr3_aa: ASSIRQSYGYT